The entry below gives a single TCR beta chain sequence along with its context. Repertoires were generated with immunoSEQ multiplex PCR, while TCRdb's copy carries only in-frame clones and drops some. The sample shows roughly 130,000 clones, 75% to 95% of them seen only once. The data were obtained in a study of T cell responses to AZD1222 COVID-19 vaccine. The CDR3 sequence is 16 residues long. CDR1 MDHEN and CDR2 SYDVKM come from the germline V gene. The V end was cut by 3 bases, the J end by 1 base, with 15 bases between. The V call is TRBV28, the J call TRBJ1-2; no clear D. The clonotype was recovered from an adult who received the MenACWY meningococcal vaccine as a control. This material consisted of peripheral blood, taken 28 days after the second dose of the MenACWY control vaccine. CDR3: CASSFPLKTRNYGYTF. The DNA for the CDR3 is TGTGCCAGCAGTTTTCCCCTGAAGACACGTAACTATGGCTACACCTTC.